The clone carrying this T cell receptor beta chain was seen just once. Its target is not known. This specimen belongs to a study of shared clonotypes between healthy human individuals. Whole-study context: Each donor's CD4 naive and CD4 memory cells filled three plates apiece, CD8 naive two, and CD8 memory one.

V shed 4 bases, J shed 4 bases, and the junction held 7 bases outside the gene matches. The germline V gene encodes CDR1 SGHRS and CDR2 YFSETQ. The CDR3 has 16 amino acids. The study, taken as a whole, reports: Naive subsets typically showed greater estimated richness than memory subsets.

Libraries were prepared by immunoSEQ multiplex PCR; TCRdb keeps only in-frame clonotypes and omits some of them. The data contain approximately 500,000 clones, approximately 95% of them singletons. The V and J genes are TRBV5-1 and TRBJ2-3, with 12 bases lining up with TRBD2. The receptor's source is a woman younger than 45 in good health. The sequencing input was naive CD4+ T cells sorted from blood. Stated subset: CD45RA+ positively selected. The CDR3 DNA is TGCGCCAGCAGCCCATCTAGCGGGAGGGTATCAGATACGCAGTATTTT. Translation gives CASSPSSGRVSDTQYF.